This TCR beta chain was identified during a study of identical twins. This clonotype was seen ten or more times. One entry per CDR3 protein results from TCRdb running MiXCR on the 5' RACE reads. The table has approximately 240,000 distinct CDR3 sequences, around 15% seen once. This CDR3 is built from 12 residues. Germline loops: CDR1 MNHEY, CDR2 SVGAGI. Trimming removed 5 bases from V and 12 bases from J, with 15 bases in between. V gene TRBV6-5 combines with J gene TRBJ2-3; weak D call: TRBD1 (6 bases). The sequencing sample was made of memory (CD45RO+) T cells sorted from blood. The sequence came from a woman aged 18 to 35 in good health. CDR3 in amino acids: CASSRWGRDQYF. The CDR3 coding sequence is TGTGCCAGCAGTCGATGGGGGCGCGACCAGTATTTT.